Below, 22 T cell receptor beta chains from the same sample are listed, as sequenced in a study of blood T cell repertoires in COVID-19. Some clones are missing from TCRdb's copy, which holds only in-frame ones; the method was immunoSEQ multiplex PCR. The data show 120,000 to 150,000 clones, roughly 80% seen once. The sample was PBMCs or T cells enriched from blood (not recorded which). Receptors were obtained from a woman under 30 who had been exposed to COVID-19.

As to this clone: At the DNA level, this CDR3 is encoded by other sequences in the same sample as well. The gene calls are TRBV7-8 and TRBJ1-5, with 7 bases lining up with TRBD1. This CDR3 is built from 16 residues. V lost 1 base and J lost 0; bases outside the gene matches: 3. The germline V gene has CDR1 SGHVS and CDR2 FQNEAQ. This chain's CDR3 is CASSLDDRVSNQPQHF. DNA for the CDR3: TGTGCCAGCAGCTTAGACGACAGGGTTAGCAATCAGCCCCAGCATTTT.

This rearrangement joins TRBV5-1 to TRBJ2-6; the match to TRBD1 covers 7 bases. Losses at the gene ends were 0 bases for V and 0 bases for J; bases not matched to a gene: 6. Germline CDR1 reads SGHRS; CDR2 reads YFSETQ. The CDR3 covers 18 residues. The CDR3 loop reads CASSLAGQATSGANVLTF. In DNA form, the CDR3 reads TGCGCCAGCAGCTTGGCCGGACAGGCAACCTCTGGGGCCAACGTCCTGACTTTC.

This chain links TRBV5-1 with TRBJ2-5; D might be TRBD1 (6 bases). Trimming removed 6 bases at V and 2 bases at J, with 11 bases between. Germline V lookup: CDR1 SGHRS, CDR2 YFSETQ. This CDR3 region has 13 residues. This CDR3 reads CASMGTPQETQYF. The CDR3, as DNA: TGCGCCAGCATGGGGACACCACAAGAGACCCAGTACTTC. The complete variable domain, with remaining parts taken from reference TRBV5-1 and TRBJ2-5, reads KAGVTQTPRYLIKTRGQQVTLSCSPISGHRSVSWYQQTPGQGLQFLFEYFSETQRNKGNFPGRFSGRQFSNSRSEMNVSTLELGDSALYLCASMGTPQETQYFGPGTRLLVL.

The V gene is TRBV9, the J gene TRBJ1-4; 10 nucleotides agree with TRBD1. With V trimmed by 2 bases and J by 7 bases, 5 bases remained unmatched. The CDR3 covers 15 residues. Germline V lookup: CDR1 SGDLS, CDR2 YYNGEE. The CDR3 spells CASSVRQGAGEKLFF. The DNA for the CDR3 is TGTGCCAGCAGCGTTCGACAGGGGGCGGGTGAAAAACTGTTTTTT.

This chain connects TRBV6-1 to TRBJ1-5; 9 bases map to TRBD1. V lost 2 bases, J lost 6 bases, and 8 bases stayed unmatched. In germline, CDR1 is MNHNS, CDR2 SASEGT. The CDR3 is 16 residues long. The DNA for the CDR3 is TGTGCCAGCAGTGAATTGGGGGACAGGGTCGGTCAGCCCCAGCATTTT. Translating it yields CASSELGDRVGQPQHF.

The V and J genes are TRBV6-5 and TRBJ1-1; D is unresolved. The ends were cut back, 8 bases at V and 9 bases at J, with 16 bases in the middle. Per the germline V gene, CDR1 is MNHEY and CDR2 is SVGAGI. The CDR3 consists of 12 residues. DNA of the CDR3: TGTGCCAGCCTGGTATATCGCGGTCAAGCTTTCTTT. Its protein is CASLVYRGQAFF.

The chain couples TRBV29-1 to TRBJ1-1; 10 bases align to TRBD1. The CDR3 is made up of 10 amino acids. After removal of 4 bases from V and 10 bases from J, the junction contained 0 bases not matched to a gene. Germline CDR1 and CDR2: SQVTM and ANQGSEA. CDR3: CSVGDRGAFF. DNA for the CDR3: TGCAGCGTTGGGGACAGGGGAGCTTTCTTT.

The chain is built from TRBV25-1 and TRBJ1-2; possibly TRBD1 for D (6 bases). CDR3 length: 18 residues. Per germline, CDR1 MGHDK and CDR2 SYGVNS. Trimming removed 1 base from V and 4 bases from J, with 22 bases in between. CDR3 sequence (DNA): TGTGCCAGCAGTGAATCGGGGGGACATCTCGAGGGAATCTATGGCTACACCTTC. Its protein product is CASSESGGHLEGIYGYTF.

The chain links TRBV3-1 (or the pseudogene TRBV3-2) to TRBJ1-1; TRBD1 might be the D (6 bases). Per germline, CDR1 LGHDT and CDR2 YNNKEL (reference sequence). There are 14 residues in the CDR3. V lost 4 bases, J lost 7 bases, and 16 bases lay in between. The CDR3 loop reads CASSLGQPSVEAFF. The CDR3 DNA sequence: TGTGCCAGCAGCCTTGGACAGCCTAGTGTTGAAGCTTTCTTT.

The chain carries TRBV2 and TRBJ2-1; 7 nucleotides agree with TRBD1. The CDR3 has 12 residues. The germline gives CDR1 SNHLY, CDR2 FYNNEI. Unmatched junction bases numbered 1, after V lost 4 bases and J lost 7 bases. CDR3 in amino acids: CASSGQGNEQFF. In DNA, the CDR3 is TGTGCCAGCAGTGGACAGGGAAATGAGCAGTTCTTC.

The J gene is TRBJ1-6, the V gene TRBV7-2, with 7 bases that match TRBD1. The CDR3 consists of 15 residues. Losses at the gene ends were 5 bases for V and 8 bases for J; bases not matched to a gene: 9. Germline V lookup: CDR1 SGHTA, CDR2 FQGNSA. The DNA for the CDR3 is TGTGCCAGCAGCGACCAGACAGGGAAGCATTCACCCCTCCACTTT. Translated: CASSDQTGKHSPLHF.

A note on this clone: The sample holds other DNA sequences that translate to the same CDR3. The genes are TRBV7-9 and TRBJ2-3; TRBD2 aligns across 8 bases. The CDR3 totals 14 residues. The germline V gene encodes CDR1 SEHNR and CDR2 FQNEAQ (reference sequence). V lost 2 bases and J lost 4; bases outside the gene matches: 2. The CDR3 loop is CASSLTGGADTQYF. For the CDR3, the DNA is TGTGCCAGCAGCTTAACGGGAGGGGCAGATACGCAGTATTTT.

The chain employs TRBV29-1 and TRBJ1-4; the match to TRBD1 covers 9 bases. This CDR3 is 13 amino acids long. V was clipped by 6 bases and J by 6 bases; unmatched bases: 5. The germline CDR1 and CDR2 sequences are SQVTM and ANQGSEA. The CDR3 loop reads CSVVDRGDEKLFF. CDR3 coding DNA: TGCAGCGTGGTGGACAGGGGTGATGAAAAACTGTTTTTT. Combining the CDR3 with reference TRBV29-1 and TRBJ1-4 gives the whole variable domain SAVISQKPSRDICQRGTSLTIQCQVDSQVTMMFWYRQQPGQSLTLIATANQGSEATYESGFVIDKFPISRPNLTFSTLTVSNMSPEDSSIYLCSVVDRGDEKLFFGSGTQLSVL.

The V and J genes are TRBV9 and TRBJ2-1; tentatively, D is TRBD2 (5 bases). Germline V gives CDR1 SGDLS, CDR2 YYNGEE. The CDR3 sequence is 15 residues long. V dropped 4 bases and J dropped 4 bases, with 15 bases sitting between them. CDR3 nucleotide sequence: TGTGCCAGCAGCCCCCCTGCAGCGGATTACAATGAGCAGTTCTTC. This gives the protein CASSPPAADYNEQFF.

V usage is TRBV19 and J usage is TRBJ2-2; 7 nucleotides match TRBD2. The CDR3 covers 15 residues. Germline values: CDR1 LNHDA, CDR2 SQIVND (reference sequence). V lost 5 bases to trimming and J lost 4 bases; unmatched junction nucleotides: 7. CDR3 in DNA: TGTGCCAGTAGTCCAGCGGGGAGAAGCACCGGGGAGCTGTTTTTT. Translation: CASSPAGRSTGELFF.

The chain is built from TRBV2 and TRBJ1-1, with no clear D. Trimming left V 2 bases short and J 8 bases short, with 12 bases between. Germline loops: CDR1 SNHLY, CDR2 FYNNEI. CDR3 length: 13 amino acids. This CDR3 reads CASSELFVGEAFF. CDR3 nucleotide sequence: TGTGCCAGCAGTGAATTGTTCGTCGGGGAAGCTTTCTTT.

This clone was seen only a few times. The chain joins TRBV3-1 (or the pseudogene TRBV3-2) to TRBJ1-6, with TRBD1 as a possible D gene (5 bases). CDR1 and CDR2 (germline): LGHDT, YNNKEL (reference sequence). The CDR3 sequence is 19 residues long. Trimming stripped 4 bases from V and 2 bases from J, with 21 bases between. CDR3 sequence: CASSRDPGLSSAYNSPLHF. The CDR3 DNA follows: TGTGCCAGCAGCCGAGATCCGGGACTCTCGAGCGCCTATAATTCACCCCTCCACTTT.

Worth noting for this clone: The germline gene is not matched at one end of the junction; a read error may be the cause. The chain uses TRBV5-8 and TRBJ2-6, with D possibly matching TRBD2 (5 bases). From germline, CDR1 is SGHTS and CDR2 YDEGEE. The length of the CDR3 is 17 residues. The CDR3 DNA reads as TGTGCCAGCAGCTTAATGTCTGCTAGCTCTGAGGCCAACGTCCTGACTTTC. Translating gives CASSLMSASSEANVLTF. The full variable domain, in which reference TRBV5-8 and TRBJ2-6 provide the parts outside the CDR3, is EAGVTQSPTHLIKTRGQQATLRCSPISGHTSVYWYQQALGLGLQFLLWYDEGEERNRGNFPPRFSGRQFPNYSSELNVNALELEDSALYLCASSLMSASSEANVLTFGAGSRLTVL.

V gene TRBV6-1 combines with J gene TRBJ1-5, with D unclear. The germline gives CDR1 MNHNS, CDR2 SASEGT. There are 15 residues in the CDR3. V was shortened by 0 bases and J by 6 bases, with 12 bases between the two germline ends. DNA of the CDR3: TGTGCCAGCAGTGAAGCGCCTGAGGGAGGTCAGCCCCAGCATTTT. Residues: CASSEAPEGGQPQHF.

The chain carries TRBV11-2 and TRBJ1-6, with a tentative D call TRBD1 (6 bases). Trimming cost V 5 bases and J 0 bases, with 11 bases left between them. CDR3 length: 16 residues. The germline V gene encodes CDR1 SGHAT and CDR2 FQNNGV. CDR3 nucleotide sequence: TGTGCCAGCAGCCCAGACAGGAGCTCCTATAATTCACCCCTCCACTTT. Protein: CASSPDRSSYNSPLHF.

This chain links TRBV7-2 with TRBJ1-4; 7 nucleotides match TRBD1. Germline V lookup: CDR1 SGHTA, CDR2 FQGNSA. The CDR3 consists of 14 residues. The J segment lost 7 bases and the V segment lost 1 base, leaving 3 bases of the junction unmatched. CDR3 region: CASSLEGAGEKLFF. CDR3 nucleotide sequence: TGTGCCAGCAGCTTAGAGGGGGCGGGTGAAAAACTGTTTTTT.

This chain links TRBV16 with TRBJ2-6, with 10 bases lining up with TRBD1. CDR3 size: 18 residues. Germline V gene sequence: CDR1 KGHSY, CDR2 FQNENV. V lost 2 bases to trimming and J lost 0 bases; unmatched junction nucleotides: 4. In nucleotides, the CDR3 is TGTGCCAGCAGCCAAGCGTGGACAGGGGGCTCTGGGGCCAACGTCCTGACTTTC. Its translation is CASSQAWTGGSGANVLTF.